These 9 T cell receptor beta chains were sequenced from one sample in a study of T-cell memory formation after mild COVID-19. TCRdb reanalysed the 5' RACE reads using MiXCR and keeps one entry per CDR3 protein. The data show fewer than 300,000 distinct CDR3 sequences, over 15% seen once. Sample: PBMCs or a T cell subset sorted from them (not recorded which). Source of these receptors: a man aged 18-30 years who had mild COVID-19 (a few samples of this study predate the infection). Cell type and time point are not known.

The J gene is TRBJ1-1, the V gene TRBV12-3 or TRBV12-4, with D perhaps TRBD1 (5 bases). Trimming left V 3 bases short and J 1 base short, with 12 bases between. The CDR3 extends over 15 amino acids. The CDR3 nucleotides are TGTGCCAGCAGTTTCGATCAGGGCCGGAACACTGAAGCTTTCTTT. Translated: CASSFDQGRNTEAFF.

This rearrangement joins TRBV5-1 to TRBJ2-7; weak D call: TRBD2 (7 bases). The V and J ends lost 4 bases and 4 bases respectively, with 18 bases between them. Germline CDR1 and CDR2: SGHRS and YFSETQ. There are 15 residues in the CDR3. The CDR3 nucleotides are TGCGCCAGCAGCAGCGGGAACAGGGTGTCGTACGAGCAGTACTTC. It yields the protein CASSSGNRVSYEQYF.

This clonotype showed up just a few times. V is TRBV20-1 and J is TRBJ2-1; 8 nucleotides line up with TRBD2. CDR3 length equals 15 residues. With 5 bases clipped from V and 4 bases from J, the junction kept 10 bases outside the gene matches. Germline CDR1 is DFQATT and CDR2 is SNEGSKA (reference sequence). In DNA, the CDR3 is TGCAGTGCTCCGCAACGGGGGGGTGGTTACAATGAGCAGTTCTTC. Its translation is CSAPQRGGGYNEQFF.

This clonotype was counted only a few times. The chain has TRBV28 and TRBJ1-2; 7 nucleotides line up with TRBD1. The CDR3 has 12 amino acids. CDR1 is MDHEN and CDR2 is SYDVKM in the germline V gene. The J segment lost 6 bases and the V segment lost 6 bases, leaving 4 bases of the junction unmatched. In DNA form, the CDR3 reads TGTGCCAGCAGGACAGGGAGGAATGGCTACACCTTC. It codes for CASRTGRNGYTF.

This clonotype was observed a few times. This rearrangement joins TRBV29-1 to TRBJ2-5; weak D call: TRBD2 (6 bases). The germline V and J ends were trimmed by 2 bases and 7 bases, with 8 bases remaining between them. Germline V gene sequence: CDR1 SQVTM, CDR2 ANQGSEA. CDR3 length: 11 residues. The CDR3 DNA reads as TGCAGCGTTGAACGGGAGAGGACCCAGTACTTC. Its protein product is CSVERERTQYF.

The chain recombines TRBV19 with TRBJ2-2; 11 nucleotides agree with TRBD2. Germline CDR1 and CDR2: LNHDA and SQIVND (reference sequence). The CDR3 consists of 15 residues. V gave up 4 bases and J gave up 8 bases; unmatched junction bases: 6. The CDR3 bases are TGTGCCAGTAGTAAAACTAGCGGGGGTAGTGGGGAGCTGTTTTTT. It is translated as CASSKTSGGSGELFF.

This clonotype came up many times. This chain links TRBV24-1 with TRBJ1-5, with D unresolved. Between the trimmed V and J ends, which lost 2 bases and 5 bases, there was a span of 18 bases. In germline, CDR1 is KGHDR, CDR2 SFDVKD. The CDR3 extends over 17 amino acids. Here the CDR3 DNA reads TGTGCCACCAGTGATTCAGGACGGAGGGCTATCGATCAGCCCCAGCATTTT. Its protein is CATSDSGRRAIDQPQHF.

This clonotype has more than one count but fewer than ten. CDR3 region: CASSVGQGTGELFF. CDR3 in DNA: TGTGCCAGCAGCGTGGGACAGGGGACCGGGGAGCTGTTTTTT. The J gene is TRBJ2-2, the V gene TRBV7-7; 10 positions match TRBD1. The germline gives CDR1 SSHAT, CDR2 FNYEAQ (reference sequence). This CDR3 is built from 14 residues. V was pared by 5 bases and J by 5 bases, with 2 bases of the junction left unmatched.

This clonotype has a handful of counts. This chain connects TRBV5-4 to TRBJ1-3; the D gene is possibly TRBD1 (5 bases). CDR3 length: 15 amino acids. V dropped 0 bases and J dropped 0 bases, with 7 bases sitting between them. Per germline, CDR1 SGHNT and CDR2 YYREEE (reference sequence). The CDR3 bases are TGTGCCAGCAGCTTGGGGGGGACCTCTGGAAACACCATATATTTT. This encodes CASSLGGTSGNTIYF.